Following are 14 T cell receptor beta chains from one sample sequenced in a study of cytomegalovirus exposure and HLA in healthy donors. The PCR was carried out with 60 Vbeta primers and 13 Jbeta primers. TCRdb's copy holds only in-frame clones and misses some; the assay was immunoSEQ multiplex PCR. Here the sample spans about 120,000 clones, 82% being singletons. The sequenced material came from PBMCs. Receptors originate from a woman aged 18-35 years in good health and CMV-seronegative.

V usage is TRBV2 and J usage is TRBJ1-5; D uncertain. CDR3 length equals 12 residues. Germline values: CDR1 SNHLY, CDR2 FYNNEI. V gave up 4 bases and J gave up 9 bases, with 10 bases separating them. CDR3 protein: CASSVGLGPQHF. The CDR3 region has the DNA TGTGCCAGCAGTGTGGGCTTGGGGCCCCAGCATTTT.

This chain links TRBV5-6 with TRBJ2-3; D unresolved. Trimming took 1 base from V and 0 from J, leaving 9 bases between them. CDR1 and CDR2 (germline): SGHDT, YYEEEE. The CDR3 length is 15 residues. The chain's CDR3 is CASSLRVLSTDTQYF. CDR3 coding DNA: TGTGCCAGCAGCTTGCGGGTGTTGAGCACAGATACGCAGTATTTT.

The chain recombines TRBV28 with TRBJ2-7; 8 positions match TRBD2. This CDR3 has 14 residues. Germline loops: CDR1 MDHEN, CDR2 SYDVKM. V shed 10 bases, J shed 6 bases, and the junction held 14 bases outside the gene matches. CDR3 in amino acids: CATKGSGGRLEQYF. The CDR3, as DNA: TGTGCCACCAAGGGTAGCGGCGGGAGGCTCGAGCAGTACTTC.

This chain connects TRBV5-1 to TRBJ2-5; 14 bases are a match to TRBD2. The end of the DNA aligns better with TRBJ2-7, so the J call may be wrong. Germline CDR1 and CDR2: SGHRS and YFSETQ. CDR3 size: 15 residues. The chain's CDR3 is CASSGTSGSSYEQYF. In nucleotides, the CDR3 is TGCGCCAGCAGCGGGACTAGCGGGAGCTCCTACGAGCAGTACTTC.

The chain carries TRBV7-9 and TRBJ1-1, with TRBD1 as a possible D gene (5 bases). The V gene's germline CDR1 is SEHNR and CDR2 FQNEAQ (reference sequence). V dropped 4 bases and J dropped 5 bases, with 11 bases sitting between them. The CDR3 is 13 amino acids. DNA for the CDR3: TGTGCCAGCAGCTCCCCCGGGGGGACTGAAGCTTTCTTT. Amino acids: CASSSPGGTEAFF.

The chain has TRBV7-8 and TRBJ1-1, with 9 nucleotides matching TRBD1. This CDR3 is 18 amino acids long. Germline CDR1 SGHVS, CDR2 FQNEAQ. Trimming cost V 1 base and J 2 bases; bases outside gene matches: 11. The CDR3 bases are TGTGCCAGCAGCTTAGAGGGCGGAGGGACAGGGTACAACACTGAAGCTTTCTTT. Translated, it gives CASSLEGGGTGYNTEAFF. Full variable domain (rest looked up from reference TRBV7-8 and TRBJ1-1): GAGVSQSPRYKVAKRGQDVALRCDPISGHVSLFWYQQALGQGPEFLTYFQNEAQLDKSGLPSDRFFAERPEGSVSTLKIQRTQQEDSAVYLCASSLEGGGTGYNTEAFFGQGTRLTVV.

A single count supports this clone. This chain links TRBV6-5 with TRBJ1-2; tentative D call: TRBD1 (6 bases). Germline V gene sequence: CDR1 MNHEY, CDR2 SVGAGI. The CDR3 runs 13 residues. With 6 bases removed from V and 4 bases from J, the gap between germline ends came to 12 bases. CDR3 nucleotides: TGTGCCAGCAGAAGGGACAAAATCTATGGCTACACCTTC. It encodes CASRRDKIYGYTF.

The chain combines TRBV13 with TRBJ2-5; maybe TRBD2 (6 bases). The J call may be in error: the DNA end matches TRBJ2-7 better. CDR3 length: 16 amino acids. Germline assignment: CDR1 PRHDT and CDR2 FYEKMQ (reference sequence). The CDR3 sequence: CASSLGGAGLSYEQYF. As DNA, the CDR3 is TGTGCCAGCAGCTTAGGCGGTGCGGGGTTAAGCTACGAGCAGTACTTC.

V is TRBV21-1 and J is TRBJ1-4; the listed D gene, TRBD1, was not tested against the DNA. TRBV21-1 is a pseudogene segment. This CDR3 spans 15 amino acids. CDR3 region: CASSIGGRPREKLFF. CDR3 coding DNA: TGTGCCAGCAGTATAGGGGGACGCCCGCGGGAAAAACTGTTTTTT.

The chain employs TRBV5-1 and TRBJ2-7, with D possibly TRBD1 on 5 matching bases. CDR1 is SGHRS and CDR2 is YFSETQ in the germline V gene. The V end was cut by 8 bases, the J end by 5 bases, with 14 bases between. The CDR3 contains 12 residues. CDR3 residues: CASSRGDDEQYF. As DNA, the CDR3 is TGCGCCAGTTCTAGGGGCGACGACGAGCAGTACTTC. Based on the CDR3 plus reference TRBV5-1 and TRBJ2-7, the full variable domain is KAGVTQTPRYLIKTRGQQVTLSCSPISGHRSVSWYQQTPGQGLQFLFEYFSETQRNKGNFPGRFSGRQFSNSRSEMNVSTLELGDSALYLCASSRGDDEQYFGPGTRLTVT.

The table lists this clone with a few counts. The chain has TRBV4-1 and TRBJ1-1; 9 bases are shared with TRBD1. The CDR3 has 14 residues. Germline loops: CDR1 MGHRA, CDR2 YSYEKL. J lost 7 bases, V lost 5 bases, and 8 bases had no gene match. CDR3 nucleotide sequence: TGCGCCAGCAGCTCTCGGACAGGGGCGGTTGAAGCTTTCTTT. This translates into CASSSRTGAVEAFF.

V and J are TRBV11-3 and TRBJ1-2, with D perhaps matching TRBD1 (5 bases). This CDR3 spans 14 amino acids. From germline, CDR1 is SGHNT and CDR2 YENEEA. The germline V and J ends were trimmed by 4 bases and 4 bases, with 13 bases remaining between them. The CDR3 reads CASSSDEQGYGYTF. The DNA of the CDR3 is TGTGCCAGCAGCTCAGACGAGCAGGGCTATGGCTACACCTTC.

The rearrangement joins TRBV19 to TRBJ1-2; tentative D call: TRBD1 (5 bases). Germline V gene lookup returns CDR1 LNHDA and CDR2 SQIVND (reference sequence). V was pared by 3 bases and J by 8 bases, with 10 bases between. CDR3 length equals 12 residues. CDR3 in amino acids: CASSMGLKGYTF. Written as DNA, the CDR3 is TGTGCCAGTAGTATGGGGCTAAAAGGCTACACCTTC. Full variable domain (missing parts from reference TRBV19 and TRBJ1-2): DGGITQSPKYLFRKEGQNVTLSCEQNLNHDAMYWYRQDPGQGLRLIYYSQIVNDFQKGDIAEGYSVSREKKESFPLTVTSAQKNPTAFYLCASSMGLKGYTFGSGTRLTVV.

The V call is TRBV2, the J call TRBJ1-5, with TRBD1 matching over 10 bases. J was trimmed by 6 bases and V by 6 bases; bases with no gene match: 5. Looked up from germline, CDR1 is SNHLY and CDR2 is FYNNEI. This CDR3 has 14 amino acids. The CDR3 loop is CASSGTGVGQPQHF. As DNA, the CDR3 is TGTGCCAGCAGCGGGACAGGGGTCGGTCAGCCCCAGCATTTT.